A selection of T cell receptor beta chains follows, all from one sample in a study of blood T cell repertoires in COVID-19. TCRdb keeps only in-frame clones here, not all; method: immunoSEQ multiplex PCR. The table has about 110,000 clones, approximately 82% seen once; the top ten hold 4% to 5%. The sequencing input was peripheral blood. The source of these receptors is a woman in her 70s with acute or convalescent COVID-19. Both conserved end residues are part of each CDR3. Each record gives: J gene, clone size, D gene, V gene, CDR3 DNA, CDR3 protein. D genes are given only for firm matches. Only some rows state a clone size, as once, few, many or a class for expanded clones.

>TRBJ1-6|NA|NA|TRBV5-1
TGCGCCAGCAGCTCGACTCGGGGGGACTCACCCCTCCACTTT
CASSSTRGDSPLHF
>TRBJ1-1|NA|TRBD1|TRBV14
TGTGCCAGCAGCCCACAGGGGGCACAGGGTACTGAAGCTTTCTTT
CASSPQGAQGTEAFF
>TRBJ1-3|once|TRBD1|TRBV28
TGTGCCTCTTGGACAGGCTCTGGAAACACCATATATTTT
CASWTGSGNTIYF
>TRBJ1-1|NA|NA|TRBV14
TGTGCCAGCAGCCACAGGGTGAACACTGAAGCTTTCTTT
CASSHRVNTEAFF
>TRBJ2-5|NA|TRBD1|TRBV4-1
TGCGCCAGCAGTTCCGGGACAGGCTCGGAGACCCAGTACTTC
CASSSGTGSETQYF
>TRBJ1-2|NA|NA|TRBV5-4
TGTGCCAGCAGCTTGGACAGGGACCCCTATGGCTACACCTTC
CASSLDRDPYGYTF
>TRBJ2-1|few|NA|TRBV6-1
TGTGCCAGCAGTGAAACAGGGGAGGCCTACAATGAGCAGTTCTTC
CASSETGEAYNEQFF
>TRBJ2-1|NA|NA|TRBV7-2
TGTGCCAGCAGCTTTTATCGCGGCAATGAGCAGTTCTTC
CASSFYRGNEQFF
>TRBJ1-2|NA|TRBD1|TRBV6-5
TGTGCCAGCAGTTACTCGAACATGGGACAGAAGGGCTACACCTTC
CASSYSNMGQKGYTF
>TRBJ1-2|NA|NA|TRBV6-5
TGTGCCAGCAGTCCCGCAGGGGCCCTAAACTATGGCTACACCTTC
CASSPAGALNYGYTF
>TRBJ1-1|NA|NA|TRBV28
TGTGCCAGCAGTACGACAAGTTTGGGCACTGAAGCTTTCTTT
CASSTTSLGTEAFF
>TRBJ1-2|NA|NA|TRBV5-3
TGTGCCAGAAGTCCAACCGGGAAAAACTCTGGCTACACCTTC
CARSPTGKNSGYTF
>TRBJ1-1|NA|NA|TRBV11-2
TGTGCCAGCAGCACGACAGGAGTTAGGACTGAAGCTTTCTTT
CASSTTGVRTEAFF
>TRBJ2-1|NA|TRBD2|TRBV7-9
TGTGCCAGCAGCCCCGTTGGGGGTACTAGCGGGAGCAATGAGCAGTTCTTC
CASSPVGGTSGSNEQFF
>TRBJ2-5|NA|TRBD2|TRBV6-6
TGTGCCAGCAGTTACGGGACTAGAGACGTCGAGACCCAGTACTTC
CASSYGTRDVETQYF
>TRBJ1-1|NA|NA|TRBV7-8
TGTGCCAGCAGCCCCAGAGGGAACACTGAAGCTTTCTTT
CASSPRGNTEAFF
>TRBJ1-4|NA|TRBD1|TRBV4-3
TGCGCCAGCAGCCAAGAACTCCGGGGCACAGGGGGCGCTTCTAATGAAAAACTGTTTTTT
CASSQELRGTGGASNEKLFF
>TRBJ2-1|few|NA|TRBV7-2
TGTGCCAGCAGCGCGGGACCCCCGCCCTACAATGAGCAGTTCTTC
CASSAGPPPYNEQFF
>TRBJ2-5|NA|TRBD1|TRBV10-3
TGTGCCATCAGTGGATCGGGAGGGACAGGGGGGATGGAGACCCAGTACTTC
CAISGSGGTGGMETQYF
>TRBJ1-5|NA|TRBD1|TRBV2
TGTGCCAGCAGTGAAGGGACAGGGGTATATCAGCCCCAGCATTTT
CASSEGTGVYQPQHF
>TRBJ1-1|NA|TRBD1|TRBV6-4
TGTGCCAGCAGTGACTCTAGACAGGGGTACACTGAAGCTTTCTTT
CASSDSRQGYTEAFF
>TRBJ2-5|NA|TRBD2|TRBV19
TGTGCCAGTGCTAGCGGGGACTTCCAAGAGACCCAGTACTTC
CASASGDFQETQYF
>TRBJ1-1|NA|NA|TRBV6-5
TGTGCCAGCAGTAGCCGGACACCCAACACTGAAGCTTTCTTT
CASSSRTPNTEAFF
>TRBJ1-5|NA|NA|TRBV19
TGTGCCACCGCCGCGCACAGGGATTCCTGGTATGTGCCCCAGCATTTT
CATAAHRDSWYVPQHF
>TRBJ2-5|NA|TRBD2|TRBV5-8
TGTGCCAGCAGCTTTAGCGGGGGACCCCAAGAGACCCAGTACTTC
CASSFSGGPQETQYF
>TRBJ1-5|NA|NA|TRBV7-2
TGTGCCAGCAGCTTAGGTCGGGGGAATCAGCCCCAGCATTTT
CASSLGRGNQPQHF
>TRBJ1-1|NA|TRBD1|TRBV10-1
TGCGCCAGCAGACCCGAGGGGAGACAGGGTCAAACTGAAGCTTTCTTT
CASRPEGRQGQTEAFF
>TRBJ1-5|NA|NA|TRBV7-9
TGTGCCAGCAGCTTATGGTCGGGGCAGGGGATAAATCAGCCCCAGCATTTT
CASSLWSGQGINQPQHF
>TRBJ1-2|NA|NA|TRBV9
TGTGCCAGCAGCGTACAGAACTATGGCTACACCTTC
CASSVQNYGYTF
>TRBJ2-2|few|NA|TRBV19
TGTGCCAGTAGTTCCGACAACACCGGCGGGGAGCTGTTTTTT
CASSSDNTGGELFF
>TRBJ2-7|NA|NA|TRBV3-1/TRBV3-2
TGTGCCAGCAGCCTTCGGACAGCCTCCTACGAGCAGTACTTC
CASSLRTASYEQYF
>TRBJ1-3|once|NA|TRBV5-1
TGCGCCAGCAGCTTGTTTGTCGGGGTGTCCGGAAACACCATATATTTT
CASSLFVGVSGNTIYF
>TRBJ2-2|NA|NA|TRBV29-1
TGCAGCGTTGAAGATGGGGGGACCGGGGAGCTGTTTTTT
CSVEDGGTGELFF
>TRBJ2-1|NA|NA|TRBV4-2
TGTGCCAGCAGCCTCTACGACTGGCTTGGGCAGTTCTTC
CASSLYDWLGQFF
>TRBJ1-1|NA|NA|TRBV4-2
TGTGCCAGCAGCCAAGTGGGGCCCGACACTGAAGCTTTCTTT
CASSQVGPDTEAFF
>TRBJ1-2|few|NA|TRBV7-3
TGTGCCAGCAGCTTAAATGCAGGGGATCCCGCCGGCTACACCTTC
CASSLNAGDPAGYTF
>TRBJ2-6|NA|TRBD1|TRBV2
TGTGCCAGCAGAGCGGACAGGGAAGTCAACGTCCTGACTTTC
CASRADREVNVLTF
>TRBJ2-7|NA|TRBD2|TRBV5-6
TGTGCCAGCAGCTTGGGGTTAGCGGGAGCCTACGAGCAGTACTTC
CASSLGLAGAYEQYF
>TRBJ2-2|NA|TRBD2|TRBV4-2
TGTGCCAGCAGCCAAGATCCGCGGGGGTGGGGAACCGGGGAGCTGTTTTTT
CASSQDPRGWGTGELFF
>TRBJ2-6|NA|TRBD2|TRBV19
TGTGCCAGTACCAACCGGGACTACCTCTCTGGGGCCAACGTCCTGACTTTC
CASTNRDYLSGANVLTF
>TRBJ1-2|NA|NA|TRBV7-9
TGTGCCAGCAGCTTAGGGAGAGACGCACACTATGGCTACACCTTC
CASSLGRDAHYGYTF
>TRBJ2-5|NA|TRBD2|TRBV3-1/TRBV3-2
TGTGCCAGCAGCCGGCTAGCGGGAGCTGAGGAGACCCAGTACTTC
CASSRLAGAEETQYF
>TRBJ2-2|once|NA|TRBV5-5
TGTGCCAGCAGCTTGGGAGCAAACACCGGGGAGCTGTTTTTT
CASSLGANTGELFF
>TRBJ1-6|NA|TRBD1|TRBV4-3
TGCGCCAGCAGCGAAGGGCTCCTACAGGGGTCGTACTATAATTCACCCCTCCACTTT
CASSEGLLQGSYYNSPLHF
>TRBJ1-3|NA|TRBD1|TRBV30
TGTGCCTGGAGTAAGGGACAGGGGGTGTTCTCATCCAACTCTGGAAACACCATATATTTT
CAWSKGQGVFSSNSGNTIYF
>TRBJ1-1|NA|NA|TRBV4-3
TGCGCCAGCAGCCAAGAGATACAGGATTCCACTGAAGCTTTCTTT
CASSQEIQDSTEAFF
>TRBJ1-2|few|TRBD1|TRBV4-1
TGCGCCAGCAGCCAAGCTCTCTTCGGGCAGGGGGCCGGCTACACCTTC
CASSQALFGQGAGYTF
>TRBJ1-2|NA|NA|TRBV4-2
TGTGCCAGCAGCCAAGCCCAGACGGGGAGAGGGTTCTATGGCTACACCTTC
CASSQAQTGRGFYGYTF
>TRBJ2-3|NA|TRBD2|TRBV11-2
TGTGCCAGCAGCTTAGATCCAGCGGGGGGCACAGATACGCAGTATTTT
CASSLDPAGGTDTQYF
>TRBJ1-1|NA|TRBD1|TRBV4-2
TGTGCCAGCAGCCAGACAGGGGTCAACACTGAAGCTTTCTTT
CASSQTGVNTEAFF
>TRBJ2-1|NA|TRBD1|TRBV30
TGTACTCTGGCGGGACAGGGTAGGAATGAGCAGTTCTTC
CTLAGQGRNEQFF
>TRBJ2-7|NA|TRBD1|TRBV9
TGTGCCAGCAGCCAGGGCAGGGGGATGTGGGAGCAGTACTTC
CASSQGRGMWEQYF
>TRBJ2-3|NA|TRBD1|TRBV19
TGTGCCAGTAGTATAGACAACAGGGGATACACAGATACGCAGTATTTT
CASSIDNRGYTDTQYF
>TRBJ2-5|NA|NA|TRBV15
TGTGCCACCAGCGAGTCCCAAACGGAGACCCAGTACTTC
CATSESQTETQYF
>TRBJ1-1|NA|TRBD1|TRBV6-2/TRBV6-3
TGTGCCAGCAGTTACTCAGACAGGGGGAACACTGAAGCTTTCTTT
CASSYSDRGNTEAFF